Listed below are T cell receptor beta chains from one sample, sequenced in a study of shared clonotypes between healthy human individuals. Produced via immunoSEQ multiplex PCR; TCRdb's table is partial and in-frame only. The table lists roughly 890,000 clones, 92% of them singletons. The sample comprised naive CD8+ T cells sorted from blood. Receptors originate from a man younger than 45 in good health. The CDR3 runs from the conserved cysteine through the conserved F or W. The order of the fields is V gene, CDR3 length, clone size, J gene, D gene, CDR3 protein, CDR3 DNA. A D gene is named only where the DNA matches it firmly. Clone size is stated in some rows and not others, as once, few, many or a class when expanded.

V gene: TRBV7-2; CDR3 length: 14; clone size: .; J gene: TRBJ2-1; D gene: .; CDR3 protein: CASSPPRTDTEQFF; CDR3 DNA: TGTGCCAGCAGCCCGCCTAGGACGGATACTGAGCAGTTCTTC
V gene: TRBV4-1; CDR3 length: 15; clone size: .; J gene: TRBJ2-3; D gene: TRBD1; CDR3 protein: CASSPTTGEVDTQYF; CDR3 DNA: TGCGCCAGCAGCCCTACGACAGGGGAGGTAGATACGCAGTATTTT
V gene: TRBV16; CDR3 length: 13; clone size: .; J gene: TRBJ2-3; D gene: .; CDR3 protein: CASSQTDTRMQYF; CDR3 DNA: TGTGCCAGCAGCCAAACGGACACCAGGATGCAGTATTTT
V gene: TRBV25-1; CDR3 length: 14; clone size: .; J gene: TRBJ1-2; D gene: TRBD1; CDR3 protein: CASSAIGTGGSYTF; CDR3 DNA: TGTGCCAGCAGTGCAATTGGGACAGGGGGAAGCTACACCTTC
V gene: TRBV27; CDR3 length: 15; clone size: .; J gene: TRBJ1-5; D gene: .; CDR3 protein: CASSPRLGPSTPQHF; CDR3 DNA: TGTGCCAGCAGTCCACGACTGGGGCCATCAACGCCCCAGCATTTT
V gene: TRBV14; CDR3 length: 16; clone size: .; J gene: TRBJ2-7; D gene: .; CDR3 protein: CASSQGVVRIGTRLYF; CDR3 DNA: TGTGCCAGCAGCCAGGGTGTAGTACGTATCGGGACACGGCTGTACTTC
V gene: TRBV6-1; CDR3 length: 14; clone size: .; J gene: TRBJ1-2; D gene: TRBD1; CDR3 protein: CASSEGQGAYGYTF; CDR3 DNA: TGTGCCAGCAGTGAAGGACAGGGGGCTTATGGCTACACCTTC
V gene: TRBV11-2; CDR3 length: 15; clone size: once; J gene: TRBJ2-7; D gene: TRBD1; CDR3 protein: CASSSWTGGGYEQYF; CDR3 DNA: TGTGCCAGCAGCTCCTGGACAGGGGGCGGGTACGAGCAGTACTTC
V gene: TRBV10-3; CDR3 length: 17; clone size: .; J gene: TRBJ2-5; D gene: .; CDR3 protein: CAISESGGGQAQETQYF; CDR3 DNA: TGTGCCATCAGTGAGTCCGGCGGTGGGCAGGCCCAAGAGACCCAGTACTTC
V gene: TRBV27; CDR3 length: 13; clone size: .; J gene: TRBJ2-7; D gene: .; CDR3 protein: CASSYRRDYEQYF; CDR3 DNA: TGTGCCAGCAGTTACAGGAGGGATTACGAGCAGTACTTC
V gene: TRBV19; CDR3 length: 15; clone size: .; J gene: TRBJ2-4; D gene: .; CDR3 protein: CASNTGTLAKNIQYF; CDR3 DNA: TGTGCCAGTAACACAGGAACACTAGCCAAAAACATTCAGTACTTC
V gene: TRBV5-1; CDR3 length: 17; clone size: .; J gene: TRBJ2-1; D gene: TRBD2; CDR3 protein: CASRKALAGATLDEQFF; CDR3 DNA: TGCGCCAGCAGAAAAGCCTTAGCGGGGGCGACTCTGGATGAGCAGTTCTTC
V gene: TRBV27; CDR3 length: 9; clone size: .; J gene: TRBJ1-5; D gene: .; CDR3 protein: CAKGQPQHF; CDR3 DNA: TGTGCTAAAGGTCAGCCCCAGCATTTT
V gene: TRBV4-1; CDR3 length: 12; clone size: .; J gene: TRBJ2-1; D gene: .; CDR3 protein: CASSQGGIEQFF; CDR3 DNA: TGCGCCAGCAGCCAAGGAGGGATTGAGCAGTTCTTC
V gene: TRBV6-5; CDR3 length: 16; clone size: .; J gene: TRBJ2-1; D gene: .; CDR3 protein: CASSYSSGSWSNEQFF; CDR3 DNA: TGTGCCAGCAGTTACTCGTCCGGGAGTTGGAGCAATGAGCAGTTCTTC
V gene: TRBV7-9; CDR3 length: 16; clone size: .; J gene: TRBJ2-1; D gene: .; CDR3 protein: CASSGSALSSYNEQFF; CDR3 DNA: TGTGCCAGCAGCGGTAGCGCTCTTAGCTCCTACAATGAGCAGTTCTTC